Presented here are 22 T cell receptor beta chains from one specimen sequenced in a study of cytotoxic CD8 clonotypes in ibrutinib-treated CLL. Profiling relied on immunoSEQ multiplex PCR, and the TCRdb table lists in-frame clones only, not all of them. Of about 44,000 clones in the sample, 69% were seen once. The sequencing used PBMCs, collected after 12 months of ibrutinib treatment. The receptors here all came from a human donor with chronic lymphocytic leukemia.

The table lists this clone with a few counts. The V call is TRBV9, the J call TRBJ2-3, with 9 bases matching TRBD2. Germline V lookup: CDR1 SGDLS, CDR2 YYNGEE. With 4 bases clipped from V and 9 bases from J, the junction kept 9 bases outside the gene matches. The CDR3 sequence is 14 residues long. The CDR3 DNA is TGTGCCAGCAGCCCCCCGGGACTAGCTTCCACGCAGTATTTT. Protein product: CASSPPGLASTQYF.

The chain carries TRBV6-1 and TRBJ2-3; maybe TRBD2 (6 bases). Deletions cut 0 bases from V and 0 bases from J, with 19 bases between. CDR3 length equals 19 residues. Looked up from germline, CDR1 is MNHNS and CDR2 is SASEGT. The CDR3 protein is CASSEASGFEYFSTDTQYF. Here the CDR3 DNA reads TGTGCCAGCAGTGAAGCTAGCGGCTTCGAATACTTTAGCACAGATACGCAGTATTTT.

The V and J genes are TRBV27 and TRBJ2-4; D perhaps matches TRBD2 (6 bases). V was shortened by 6 bases and J by 1 base, with 13 bases between the two germline ends. Germline CDR1 is MNHEY and CDR2 is SMNVEV (reference sequence). The CDR3 covers 15 residues. The CDR3 nucleotides are TGTGCCAGCAGGGGAGAGGGGAGGGCCAAAAACATTCAGTACTTC. Its protein product is CASRGEGRAKNIQYF.

The J gene is TRBJ2-7, the V gene TRBV18; the match to TRBD1 covers 9 bases. The CDR3 has 16 residues. Germline assignment: CDR1 KGHSH and CDR2 LQKENI. The trim removed 2 bases at V and 4 bases at J, leaving 9 bases unmatched. The CDR3 sequence is CASSPNLGQGLYEQYF. The CDR3 coding sequence is TGTGCCAGCTCACCAAACTTGGGACAGGGACTTTACGAGCAGTACTTC.

The chain links TRBV11-3 to TRBJ1-1; D possibly corresponds to TRBD1 (6 bases). Germline CDR1 is SGHNT and CDR2 is YENEEA. This CDR3 contains 15 residues. The V end was cut by 4 bases, the J end by 0 bases, with 12 bases between. The CDR3 here is CASSSTGQLNTEAFF. The CDR3 DNA reads as TGTGCCAGCAGCTCGACCGGACAGCTGAACACTGAAGCTTTCTTT.

The chain has TRBV7-3 and TRBJ1-6; TRBD1 might be the D (5 bases). With 8 bases removed from V and 6 bases from J, the gap between germline ends came to 11 bases. Germline CDR1 and CDR2: SGHTA and FQGTGA. CDR3 length: 13 residues. CDR3 residues: CASSGTFNSPLHF. The CDR3 DNA reads as TGTGCCAGCTCCGGGACGTTTAATTCACCCCTCCACTTT.

The rearrangement uses TRBV7-3 and TRBJ2-1; TRBD2 matches at 8 bases. V lost 4 bases to trimming and J lost 2 bases; unmatched junction nucleotides: 10. The germline CDR1 and CDR2 sequences are SGHTA and FQGTGA. The CDR3 totals 17 residues. CDR3 residues: CASSSIAQRGPYNEQFF. Here the CDR3 DNA reads TGTGCCAGCAGCTCGATCGCCCAGCGGGGGCCCTACAATGAGCAGTTCTTC.

Here the CDR3 DNA reads TGTGCCAGCAGTTCCCCAAAGACAGGGACTCTATACAATGAGCAGTTCTTC. This gives the protein CASSSPKTGTLYNEQFF. The V gene is TRBV28, the J gene TRBJ2-1; a possible D gene is TRBD1 (7 bases). V dropped 4 bases and J dropped 4 bases, with 20 bases sitting between them. The germline CDR1 and CDR2 sequences are MDHEN and SYDVKM. CDR3 length equals 17 residues.

The chain combines TRBV29-1 with TRBJ1-5, with 7 bases identical to TRBD1. The CDR3 runs to 13 residues. Germline CDR1 and CDR2: SQVTM and ANQGSEA. V shed 4 bases, J shed 11 bases, and the junction held 11 bases outside the gene matches. The CDR3: CSVVGTASKSQHF. The CDR3 region has the DNA TGCAGCGTTGTAGGGACAGCGTCTAAGTCCCAGCATTTT. Full variable domain (remainder filled in from reference TRBV29-1 and TRBJ1-5): SAVISQKPSRDICQRGTSLTIQCQVDSQVTMMFWYRQQPGQSLTLIATANQGSEATYESGFVIDKFPISRPNLTFSTLTVSNMSPEDSSIYLCSVVGTASKSQHFGDGTRLSIL.

The chain uses TRBV5-6 and TRBJ1-1; D possibly corresponds to TRBD1 (5 bases). This CDR3 spans 16 amino acids. Germline CDR1 reads SGHDT; CDR2 reads YYEEEE. The V and J ends lost 3 bases and 4 bases respectively, with 19 bases between them. DNA for the CDR3: TGTGCCAGCAGCTACGGACACCCGTACTTAAGCACTGAAGCTTTCTTT. This sequence encodes CASSYGHPYLSTEAFF.

The chain links TRBV6-5 to TRBJ2-5; a weak D match, TRBD1 (6 bases). The V gene lost 5 bases and the J gene lost 7 bases, with 11 bases spanning the gap. The CDR3 totals 12 residues. Germline V gene lookup returns CDR1 MNHEY and CDR2 SVGAGI. As DNA, the CDR3 is TGTGCCAGCAGTAGCTCCAGGGGGACCCAGTACTTC. Translating it yields CASSSSRGTQYF.

This clone has at least ten counts. The chain recombines TRBV25-1 with TRBJ2-6; D is unclear. Between the trimmed V and J ends, which lost 3 bases and 3 bases, there was a span of 18 bases. This CDR3 has 18 residues. CDR1 is MGHDK, CDR2 SYGVNS, per germline. The CDR3 DNA reads as TGTGCCAGCAGTGATCCGGACCGCAGGTGGGGTGGGGCCAACGTCCTGACTTTC. Translated, it gives CASSDPDRRWGGANVLTF.

This clone was counted a few times. The chain carries TRBV7-2 and TRBJ2-2; 10 positions agree with TRBD1. Germline CDR1 reads SGHTA; CDR2 reads FQGNSA. The CDR3 sequence is 15 residues long. The trim removed 5 bases at V and 6 bases at J, leaving 6 bases unmatched. In DNA form, the CDR3 reads TGTGCCAGCAGCACCCTGGGGACAGGGGCCGGGGAGCTGTTTTTT. It is translated as CASSTLGTGAGELFF.

The CDR3 loop is CARGGTAQGETQYF. The CDR3 nucleotides are TGTGCCAGAGGGGGCACGGCACAGGGGGAGACCCAGTACTTC. V and J are TRBV5-3 and TRBJ2-5; the match to TRBD1 covers 7 bases. TRBV5-3 falls under the ORF class, with uncertain function. The CDR3 runs to 14 residues. J gave up 5 bases and V 7 bases, and 11 bases lay outside the gene matches.

This clone was seen a few times. The genes are TRBV5-1 and TRBJ2-2, with a tentative D call TRBD2 (6 bases). Trimming pared 3 bases from V and 0 bases from J, leaving 9 bases between. Germline V gene lookup returns CDR1 SGHRS and CDR2 YFSETQ. This CDR3 has 15 amino acids. The CDR3 DNA is TGCGCCAGCAGCTGGAGGGGACCGAACACCGGGGAGCTGTTTTTT. This encodes CASSWRGPNTGELFF.

The rearrangement links TRBV27 to TRBJ1-5; 7 nucleotides line up with TRBD1. V shed 5 bases, J shed 1 base, and the junction held 14 bases outside the gene matches. The germline V gene encodes CDR1 MNHEY and CDR2 SMNVEV (reference sequence). CDR3 length: 18 amino acids. CDR3 loop: CASSPNYSTGQSNQPQHF. DNA for the CDR3: TGTGCCAGCAGTCCCAATTATTCGACAGGGCAGAGCAATCAGCCCCAGCATTTT.

The CDR3, as DNA: TGTGCCAGCAGTGACGGGGGCTCGAGGCAGTATTTT. Its translation is CASSDGGSRQYF. The rearrangement joins TRBV6-4 to TRBJ2-3; TRBD1 might be the D (6 bases). Germline CDR1 MRHNA, CDR2 SNTAGT. V was cut by 2 bases and J by 11 bases, with 11 bases left in between. The CDR3 runs 12 residues.

The genes are TRBV5-1 and TRBJ1-5, with D maybe TRBD1 (6 bases). CDR1 is SGHRS and CDR2 is YFSETQ in the germline V gene. The CDR3 is made up of 15 amino acids. The germline V and J ends were trimmed by 0 bases and 1 base, with 8 bases remaining between them. CDR3: CASSLEGGSNQPQHF. In DNA form, the CDR3 reads TGCGCCAGCAGCTTGGAAGGGGGGAGCAATCAGCCCCAGCATTTT.

This chain uses TRBV6-6 with TRBJ1-3; D remains unclear. V was shortened by 3 bases and J by 0 bases, with 6 bases between the two germline ends. Germline CDR1 is MNHNY and CDR2 is SVGAGI (reference sequence). This CDR3 spans 14 amino acids. CDR3 coding DNA: TGTGCCAGCAGTTATTCTGTCTCTGGAAACACCATATATTTT. Translating gives CASSYSVSGNTIYF.

This clone has only a few counts. The V and J genes are TRBV4-1 and TRBJ1-2, with D unclear. Trimming shortened V by 0 bases and J by 1 base, and 6 bases separated the two germline ends. Germline CDR1 and CDR2: MGHRA and YSYEKL. This CDR3 contains 14 residues. The DNA for the CDR3 is TGCGCCAGCAGCCAAGAACGGGTTAACTATGGCTACACCTTC. Its protein product is CASSQERVNYGYTF.

This clone was detected a few times. V gene TRBV30 combines with J gene TRBJ1-1; no clear D gene. With 4 bases removed from V and 11 bases from J, the gap between germline ends came to 14 bases. CDR3 length: 11 amino acids. Germline CDR1 is GTSNPN and CDR2 is SVGIG (reference sequence). CDR3 loop: CAWITPGRAFF. The CDR3 DNA follows: TGTGCCTGGATTACCCCCGGGCGTGCTTTCTTT.

The V call is TRBV7-3, the J call TRBJ2-2; D is unresolved. Germline CDR1 is SGHTA and CDR2 is FQGTGA. V lost 5 bases, J lost 2 bases, and 21 bases lay in between. The CDR3 sequence is 18 residues long. CDR3 sequence: CASSLGVDTSINTGELFF. The DNA for the CDR3 is TGTGCCAGCAGCCTTGGGGTAGATACATCTATTAACACCGGGGAGCTGTTTTTT.